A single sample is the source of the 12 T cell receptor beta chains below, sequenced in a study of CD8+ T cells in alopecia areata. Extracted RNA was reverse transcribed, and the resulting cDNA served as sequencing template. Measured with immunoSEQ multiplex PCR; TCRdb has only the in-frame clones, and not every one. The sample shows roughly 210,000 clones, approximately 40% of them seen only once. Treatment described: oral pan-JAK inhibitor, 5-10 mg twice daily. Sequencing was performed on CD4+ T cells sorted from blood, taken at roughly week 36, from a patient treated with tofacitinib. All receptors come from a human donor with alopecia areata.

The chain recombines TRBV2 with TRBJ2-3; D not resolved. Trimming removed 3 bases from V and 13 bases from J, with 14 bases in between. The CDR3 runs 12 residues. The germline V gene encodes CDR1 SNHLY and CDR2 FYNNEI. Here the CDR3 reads CASSDLRIRKYF. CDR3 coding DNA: TGTGCCAGCAGTGATCTACGGATTCGAAAGTATTTT.

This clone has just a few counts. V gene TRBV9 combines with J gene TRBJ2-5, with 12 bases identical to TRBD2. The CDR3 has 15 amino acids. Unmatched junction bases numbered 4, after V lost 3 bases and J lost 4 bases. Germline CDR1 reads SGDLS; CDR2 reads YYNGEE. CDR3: CASSASGRAGETQYF. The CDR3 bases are TGTGCCAGCAGCGCTAGCGGGAGGGCCGGAGAGACCCAGTACTTC.

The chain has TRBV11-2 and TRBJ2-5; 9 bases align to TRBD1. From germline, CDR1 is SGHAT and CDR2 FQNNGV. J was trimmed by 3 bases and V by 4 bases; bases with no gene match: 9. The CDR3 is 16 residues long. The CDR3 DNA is TGTGCCAGCAGCTCATACCGGACAGGGGCTGAAGAGACCCAGTACTTC. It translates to CASSSYRTGAEETQYF.

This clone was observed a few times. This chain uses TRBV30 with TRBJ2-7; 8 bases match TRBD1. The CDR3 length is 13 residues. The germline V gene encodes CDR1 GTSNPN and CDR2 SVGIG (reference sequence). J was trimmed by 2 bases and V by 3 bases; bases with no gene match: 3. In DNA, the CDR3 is TGTGCCTGGAGGCCGGACAGGGCCTACGAGCAGTACTTC. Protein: CAWRPDRAYEQYF.

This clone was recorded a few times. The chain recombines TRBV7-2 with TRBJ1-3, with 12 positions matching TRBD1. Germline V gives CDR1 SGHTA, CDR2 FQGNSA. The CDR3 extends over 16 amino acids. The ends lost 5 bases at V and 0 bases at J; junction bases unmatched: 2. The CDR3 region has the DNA TGTGCCAGCAGCAGGGGACAGGGGGCCTCTGGAAACACCATATATTTT. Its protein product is CASSRGQGASGNTIYF.

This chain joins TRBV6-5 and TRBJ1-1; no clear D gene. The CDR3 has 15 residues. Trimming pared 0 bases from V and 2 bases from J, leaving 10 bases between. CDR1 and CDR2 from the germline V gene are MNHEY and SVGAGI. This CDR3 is CASSYSRHLNTEAFF. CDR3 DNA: TGTGCCAGCAGTTACTCGAGGCATCTAAACACTGAAGCTTTCTTT.

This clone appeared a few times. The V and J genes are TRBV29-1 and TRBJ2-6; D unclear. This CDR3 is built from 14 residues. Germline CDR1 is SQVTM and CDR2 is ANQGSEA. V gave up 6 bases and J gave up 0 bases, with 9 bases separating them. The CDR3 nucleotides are TGCAGCGTCTTGGCCCGCTCTGGGGCCAACGTCCTGACTTTC. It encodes CSVLARSGANVLTF.

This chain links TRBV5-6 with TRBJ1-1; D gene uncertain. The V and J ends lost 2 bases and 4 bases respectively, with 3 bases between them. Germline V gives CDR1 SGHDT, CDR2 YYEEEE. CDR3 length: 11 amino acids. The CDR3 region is CASSFSTEAFF. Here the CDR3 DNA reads TGTGCCAGCAGCTTTAGCACTGAAGCTTTCTTT. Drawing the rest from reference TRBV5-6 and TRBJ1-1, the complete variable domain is DAGVTQSPTHLIKTRGQQVTLRCSPKSGHDTVSWYQQALGQGPQFIFQYYEEEERQRGNFPDRFSGHQFPNYSSELNVNALLLGDSALYLCASSFSTEAFFGQGTRLTVV.

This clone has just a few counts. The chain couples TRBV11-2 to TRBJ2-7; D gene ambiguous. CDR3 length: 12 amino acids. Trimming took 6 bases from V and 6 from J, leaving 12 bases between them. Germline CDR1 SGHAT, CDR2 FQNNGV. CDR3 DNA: TGTGCCAGCAGTCCAAGTTCCCTCGAGCAGTACTTC. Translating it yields CASSPSSLEQYF.

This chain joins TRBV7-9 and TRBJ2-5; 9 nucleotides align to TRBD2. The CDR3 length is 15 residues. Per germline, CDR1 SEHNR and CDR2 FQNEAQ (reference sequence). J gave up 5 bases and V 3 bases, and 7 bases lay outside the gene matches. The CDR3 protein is CASSFTTSGRETQYF. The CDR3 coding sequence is TGTGCCAGCAGCTTTACAACTAGCGGGCGGGAGACCCAGTACTTC.

CDR3 residues: CASSAWGDYGYTF. The CDR3 nucleotides are TGTGCCAGTAGCGCGTGGGGGGACTATGGCTACACCTTC. The rearrangement uses TRBV19 and TRBJ1-2, with D maybe TRBD1 (5 bases). The CDR3 extends over 13 amino acids. From germline, CDR1 is LNHDA and CDR2 SQIVND (reference sequence). Trimming pared 6 bases from V and 3 bases from J, leaving 11 bases between.

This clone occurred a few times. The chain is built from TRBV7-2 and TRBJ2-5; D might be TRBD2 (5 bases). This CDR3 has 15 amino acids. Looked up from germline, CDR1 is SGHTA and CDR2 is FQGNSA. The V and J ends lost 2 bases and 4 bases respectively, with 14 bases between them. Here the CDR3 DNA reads TGTGCCAGCAGCTTAAGGTCTCAGCGGCGAGAGACCCAGTACTTC. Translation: CASSLRSQRRETQYF. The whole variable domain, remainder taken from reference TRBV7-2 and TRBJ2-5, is GAGVSQSPSNKVTEKGKDVELRCDPISGHTALYWYRQSLGQGLEFLIYFQGNSAPDKSGLPSDRFSAERTGGSVSTLTIQRTQQEDSAVYLCASSLRSQRRETQYFGPGTRLLVL.